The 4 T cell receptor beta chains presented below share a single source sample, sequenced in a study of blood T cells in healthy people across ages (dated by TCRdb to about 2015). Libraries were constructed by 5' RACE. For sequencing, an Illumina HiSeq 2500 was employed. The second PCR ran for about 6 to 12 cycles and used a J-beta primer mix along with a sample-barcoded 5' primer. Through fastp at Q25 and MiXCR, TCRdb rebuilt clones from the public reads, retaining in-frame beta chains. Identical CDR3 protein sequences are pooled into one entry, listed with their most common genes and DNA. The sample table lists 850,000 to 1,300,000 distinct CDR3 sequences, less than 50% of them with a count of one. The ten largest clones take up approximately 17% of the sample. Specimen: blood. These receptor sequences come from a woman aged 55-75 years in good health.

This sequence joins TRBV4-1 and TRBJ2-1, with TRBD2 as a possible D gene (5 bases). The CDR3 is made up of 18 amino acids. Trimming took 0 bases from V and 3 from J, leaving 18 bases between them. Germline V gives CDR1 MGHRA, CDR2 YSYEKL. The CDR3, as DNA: TGCGCCAGCAGCCAAGAAGGAGGCAGGTTCGTAGGCTACAATGAGCAGTTCTTC. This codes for CASSQEGGRFVGYNEQFF.

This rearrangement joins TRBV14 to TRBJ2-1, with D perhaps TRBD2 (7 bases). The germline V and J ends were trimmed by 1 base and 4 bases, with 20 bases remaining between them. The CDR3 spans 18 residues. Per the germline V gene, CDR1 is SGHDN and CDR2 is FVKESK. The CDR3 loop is CASSQVGGRQPNYNEQFF. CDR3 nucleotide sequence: TGTGCCAGCAGCCAAGTCGGGGGGCGGCAGCCAAATTACAATGAGCAGTTCTTC.

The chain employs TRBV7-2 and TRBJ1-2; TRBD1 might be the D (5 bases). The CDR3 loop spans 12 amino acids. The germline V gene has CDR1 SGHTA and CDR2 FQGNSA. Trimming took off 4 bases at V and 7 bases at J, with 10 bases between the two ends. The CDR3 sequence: CASSSRDLGYTF. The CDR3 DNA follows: TGTGCCAGCAGCTCCCGGGACCTTGGCTACACCTTC.

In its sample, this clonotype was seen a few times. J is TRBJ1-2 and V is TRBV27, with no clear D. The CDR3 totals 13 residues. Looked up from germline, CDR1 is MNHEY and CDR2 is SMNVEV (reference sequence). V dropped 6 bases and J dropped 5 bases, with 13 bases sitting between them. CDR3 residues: CASREAAGYGYTF. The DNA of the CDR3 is TGTGCCAGCAGGGAGGCGGCGGGTTATGGCTACACCTTC.